Presented here are 13 T cell receptor beta chains from one specimen sequenced in a study of tumor-infiltrating lymphocytes in primary liver carcinoma. From unsorted bulk tissue weighing roughly 17-32 mg, DNA and RNA were co-extracted. TCR beta cDNA came from about 450 ng total RNA, primed with a constant-region primer. Employing slightly modified ARM-PCR, three nested multiplex PCR rounds were run, and these gave rise to the TCR beta libraries. The study ran its first two PCR rounds for 9 to 10 cycles each, using TRBV1-TRBV30 forward primers and a C-beta reverse primer. TCRdb processed the multiplex PCR reads anew with MiXCR; each CDR3 protein has one entry. The sample includes about 19,000 distinct CDR3 sequences, roughly three quarters of them seen just once. Sequencing was performed on liver tumor tissue from sampling region 4. Subset denoted: tumor region T4, right-lateral pole. All receptors come from a woman in her 30s with primary liver carcinoma and hepatitis B virus infection.

The chain recombines TRBV11-3 with TRBJ1-1; unclear D gene. Trimming took off 8 bases at V and 4 bases at J, with 14 bases between the two ends. Germline assignment: CDR1 SGHNT and CDR2 YENEEA. This CDR3 contains 13 residues. CDR3 protein: CASLKVAITEAFF. The CDR3 DNA reads as TGTGCCAGCTTAAAAGTGGCGATCACTGAAGCTTTCTTT. Drawing the rest from reference TRBV11-3 and TRBJ1-1, the complete variable domain is EAGVVQSPRYKIIEKKQPVAFWCNPISGHNTLYWYLQNLGQGPELLIRYENEEAVDDSQLPKDRFSAERLKGVDSTLKIQPAELGDSAVYLCASLKVAITEAFFGQGTRLTVV.

Details on this clonotype: The junction shows a germline mismatch at one end, possibly a read error. This chain joins TRBV4-3 and TRBJ1-4; D is possibly TRBD1 (6 bases). The CDR3 runs to 17 residues. CDR1 LGHNA and CDR2 YSLEER come from the germline V gene. The CDR3, as DNA: TGCACCAGCAGCCGAGACATGGTGGGGGGCACTAATGAAAAACTGTTTTTT. This translates into CTSSRDMVGGTNEKLFF.

The CDR3 bases are TGTGCCAGCAGCCAGGAACGCATAGGACAGGGGGGACCACGCGAGCAGTACTTC. This codes for CASSQERIGQGGPREQYF. The chain joins TRBV4-2 to TRBJ2-7, with 10 bases matching TRBD1. The CDR3 covers 18 residues. The junction had 17 bases not matched to a gene; V was cut back by 3 bases and J by 6 bases. Germline-derived CDR1 and CDR2 are LGHNA and YNFKEQ.

This clonotype was observed a few times. Lacking the conserved final phenylalanine or tryptophan, this CDR3 likely reflects a read error. J is TRBJ2-2 and V is TRBV7-8, with D possibly TRBD2 on 6 matching bases. This CDR3 has 16 amino acids. Germline V lookup: CDR1 SGHVS, CDR2 FQNEAQ. The CDR3 sequence is CACSLGRRENTGELFL. As DNA, the CDR3 is TGTGCCTGCAGCTTAGGGCGGCGGGAGAACACCGGGGAGCTGTTTTTA.

This clonotype has more than one count but fewer than ten. This sequence joins TRBV6-5 and TRBJ2-2; 8 positions agree with TRBD1. The germline V gene has CDR1 MNHEY and CDR2 SVGAGI. The CDR3 is made up of 14 amino acids. The J segment lost 4 bases and the V segment lost 5 bases, leaving 3 bases of the junction unmatched. CDR3 amino acids: CASSRTGFTGELFF. DNA of the CDR3: TGTGCCAGCAGTCGGACAGGGTTCACCGGGGAGCTGTTTTTT.

This clonotype turned up a few times. Because the CDR3 is missing its conserved closing phenylalanine or tryptophan, this is likely a read error. The V and J genes are TRBV11-3 and TRBJ2-1; the match to TRBD2 covers 14 bases. This CDR3 has 15 residues. Germline CDR1 is SGHNT and CDR2 is YENEEA. The trim removed 9 bases at V and 8 bases at J, leaving 9 bases unmatched. The CDR3 DNA reads as TGTGCCAGTAGCCGACTAGCGGGGGGGAGGTATGAGCAGTTCTAC. The encoded protein is CASSRLAGGRYEQFY.

As to this clonotype: A read error may produce the germline difference seen at one junction end. The chain couples TRBV13 to TRBJ2-3; no definite D call. The germline CDR1 and CDR2 sequences are PRHDT and FYEKMQ (reference sequence). The CDR3 sequence is 13 residues long. This CDR3 is CVSSLEDTYTEYF. The CDR3 DNA sequence: TGTGTCAGCAGCTTAGAAGACACATATACGGAGTATTTT. Drawing the rest from reference TRBV13 and TRBJ2-3, the complete variable domain is AAGVIQSPRHLIKEKRETATLKCYPIPRHDTVYWYQQGPGQDPQFLISFYEKMQSDKGSIPDRFSAQQFSDYHSELNMSSLELGDSALYFCVSSLEDTYTEYFGPGTRLTVL.

This clonotype was detected many times. The gene calls are TRBV4-1 and TRBJ2-7, with D possibly being TRBD2 (6 bases). The germline gives CDR1 MGHRA, CDR2 YSYEKL. The CDR3 extends over 16 amino acids. V was shortened by 0 bases and J by 0 bases, with 12 bases between the two germline ends. CDR3 DNA sequence: TGCGCCAGCAGCCAAGATTTTAGCGGAAGCTCCTACGAGCAGTACTTC. Its protein is CASSQDFSGSSYEQYF.

A remark on this clonotype: One end of the junction varies from germline; a read error may be responsible. In DNA form, the CDR3 reads TGTGTCAGCAGCCGCCGGGACAGGAGAATCTCTAGCTCCTACAATGAGCAGTTCTTC. This codes for CVSSRRDRRISSSYNEQFF. This chain uses TRBV2 with TRBJ2-1, with 8 bases fitting TRBD1. The CDR3 runs to 19 residues. Germline CDR1 is SNHLY and CDR2 is FYNNEI.

V usage is TRBV4-3 and J usage is TRBJ2-7; D perhaps matches TRBD2 (6 bases). Germline assignment: CDR1 LGHNA and CDR2 YSLEER. The CDR3 contains 18 residues. DNA for the CDR3: TGCGCCAGCAGCCAAGCTGTGACGGGGGTTCACATTAGATACGGGCAGTACGTC. It codes for CASSQAVTGVHIRYGQYV.

In the case of this clonotype: Lacking the conserved final phenylalanine or tryptophan, this CDR3 likely reflects a read error. The genes are TRBV6-5 and TRBJ2-2, with 7 bases lining up with TRBD2. V gave up 9 bases and J gave up 0 bases; unmatched junction bases: 7. Per the germline V gene, CDR1 is MNHEY and CDR2 is SVGAGI. This CDR3 is 15 amino acids long. The DNA of the CDR3 is TGTGCCAGTACTTCTAGCGGAGCGAACACCGGGGAGCTGTTTTGT. Its translation: CASTSSGANTGELFC.

Only a few counts were recorded for this clonotype. V gene TRBV4-2 combines with J gene TRBJ2-1; TRBD1 matches at 8 bases. The CDR3 is 15 amino acids. V shed 1 base, J shed 2 bases, and the junction held 1 base outside the gene matches. The germline CDR1 and CDR2 sequences are LGHNA and YNFKEQ. Here the CDR3 reads CASSQGTGPYNEQFF. The CDR3 bases are TGTGCCAGCAGCCAAGGGACAGGGCCCTACAATGAGCAGTTCTTC.

Points on this clonotype: One junction end disagrees with the germline gene, perhaps due to a read error. The chain is built from TRBV11-1 and TRBJ2-2; tentative D call: TRBD2 (5 bases). The germline CDR1 and CDR2 sequences are SGHAT and FQDESV (reference sequence). This CDR3 has 13 amino acids. In DNA form, the CDR3 reads TGTGCCAGCAGCTTACTAGCCGGCGAGGAGCTGTTATTT. It specifies CASSLLAGEELLF. Combining the CDR3 with reference TRBV11-1 and TRBJ2-2 gives the whole variable domain EAEVAQSPRYKITEKSQAVAFWCDPISGHATLYWYRQILGQGPELLVQFQDESVVDDSQLPKDRFSAERLKGVDSTLKIQPAELGDSAMYLCASSLLAGEELLFGEGSRLTVL.